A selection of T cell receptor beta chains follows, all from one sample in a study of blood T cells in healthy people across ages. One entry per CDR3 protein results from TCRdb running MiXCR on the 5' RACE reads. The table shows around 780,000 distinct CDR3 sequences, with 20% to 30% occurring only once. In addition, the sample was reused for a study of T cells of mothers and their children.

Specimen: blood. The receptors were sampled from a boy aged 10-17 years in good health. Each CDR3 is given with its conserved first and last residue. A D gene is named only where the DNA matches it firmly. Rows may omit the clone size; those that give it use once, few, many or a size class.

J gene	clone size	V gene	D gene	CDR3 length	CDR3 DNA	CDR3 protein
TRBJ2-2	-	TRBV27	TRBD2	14	TGTGCCAGCAGTTTCTGGGGGGGCACCGGGGAGCTGTTTTTT	CASSFWGGTGELFF
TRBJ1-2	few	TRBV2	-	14	TGTGCCAGCAGTAGCCAGGGGCTGAACTATGGCTACACCTTC	CASSSQGLNYGYTF
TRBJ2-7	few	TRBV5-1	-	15	TGCGCCAGCAGCTTTGGGCAGACGAAAACCTACGAGCAGTACTTC	CASSFGQTKTYEQYF
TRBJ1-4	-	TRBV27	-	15	TGTGCCAGCAGTCAACCGGGGGGCGCGCCTGAAAAGCTGTTTTTT	CASSQPGGAPEKLFF
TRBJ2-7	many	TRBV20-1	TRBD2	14	TGCAGTGCTGATGACGGGACTACCCCCTACGAGCAGTACTTC	CSADDGTTPYEQYF
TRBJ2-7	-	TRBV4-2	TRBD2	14	TGTGCCAGCAGCCAGTGGGGGGGGGGCTACGAGCAGTACTTC	CASSQWGGGYEQYF
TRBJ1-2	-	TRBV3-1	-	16	TGTGCCAGCAGCCCGTCCCGCGGCCGGGGTCGGGATGGCTACACCTTC	CASSPSRGRGRDGYTF
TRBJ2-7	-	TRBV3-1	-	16	TGTGCCAGCAGCCAAGATTCCCCGGGGTCCCCCTACGAGCAGTACTTC	CASSQDSPGSPYEQYF
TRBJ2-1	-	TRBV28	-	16	TGTGCCAGCAGGGGCTGGACAACCAGCTCCTACAATGAGCAGTTCTTC	CASRGWTTSSYNEQFF
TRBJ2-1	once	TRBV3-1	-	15	TGTGCCAGCAGCCAGCGGGCCAGCTCCTACAATGAGCAGTTCTTC	CASSQRASSYNEQFF
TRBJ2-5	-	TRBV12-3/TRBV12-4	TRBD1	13	TGTGCCAGCAGTACAGGGGCCCGGGGGACCCAGTACTTC	CASSTGARGTQYF
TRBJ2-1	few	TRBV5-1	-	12	TGCGCCAGCAGCTTGGGATATTGGGAGCAGTTCTTC	CASSLGYWEQFF
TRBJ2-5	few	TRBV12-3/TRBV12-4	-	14	TGTGCCAGCAGTGTCGAGGGGCCCCAAGAGACCCAGTACTTC	CASSVEGPQETQYF
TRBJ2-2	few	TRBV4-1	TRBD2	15	TGCGCCAGCAGTCGGACTAGCTCCAACACCGGGGAGCTGTTTTTT	CASSRTSSNTGELFF
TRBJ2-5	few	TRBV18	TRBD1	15	TGTGCCAGCTCACCGGGACAGGGAATGCAAGAGACCCAGTACTTC	CASSPGQGMQETQYF
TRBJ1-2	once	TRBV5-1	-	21	TGCGCCAGCAGCTTGGCCATTCGCGCAGAACGGGACGACCTGGCGGTCTATGGCTACACCTTC	CASSLAIRAERDDLAVYGYTF
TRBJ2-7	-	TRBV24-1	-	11	TGTGCCACTAGACAGACCTACGAGCAGTACTTC	CATRQTYEQYF
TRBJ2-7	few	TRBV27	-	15	TGTGCCAGCAGCCGAGGCGGAGGGTCTGCCTACGAGCAGTACTTC	CASSRGGGSAYEQYF
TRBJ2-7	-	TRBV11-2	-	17	TGTGCCAGCAGCTTTAGTGGAGGGCAGGCTAACGTCTACGAGCAGTACTTC	CASSFSGGQANVYEQYF
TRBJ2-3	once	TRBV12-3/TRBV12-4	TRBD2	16	TGTGCCAGCAGTTCCTCTGGCGGGGGAAGCACAGATGCGCAGTATTTT	CASSSSGGGSTDAQYF